This section outlines one T cell receptor (beta chain) sequence together with its context. Its antigen is unknown. The sample comes from a study of cytomegalovirus exposure and HLA in healthy donors. Study information: Earlier results showed approximately 120 million unique TCR beta sequences derived from roughly 200 million T cells. Study outcomes and limitations: Cytomegalovirus status was reportedly diagnosed by the classifier with high sensitivity and specificity. According to the study, around 180 TCR beta chains were cytomegalovirus-associated. The study dropped some indistinguishable V segments, TRBV6-2 and TRBV6-3 among them.

The study ran its PCR with 60 Vbeta and 13 Jbeta primers. Here immunoSEQ multiplex PCR was the method, and the copy in TCRdb shows in-frame clones only, minus some. The sample has more than 200,000 clones, 82% seen once. Germline V lookup: CDR1 MNHEY, CDR2 SVGAGI. The CDR3 is 14 residues long. Trimming cost V 5 bases and J 4 bases; bases outside gene matches: 5. The sequence came from a man aged 35-49 years in good health and CMV-seropositive. The V and J genes are TRBV6-5 and TRBJ2-1; 7 bases are a match to TRBD1. The sequenced sample consisted of PBMCs. The CDR3 loop is CASSLRTGYNEQFF. The CDR3 DNA sequence: TGTGCCAGCAGTCTTAGGACAGGATACAATGAGCAGTTCTTC.